The source of this T cell receptor (beta chain) is a study of blood T cell repertoires in COVID-19. J lost 5 bases, V lost 6 bases, and 11 bases had no gene match. CDR1 is LNHDA, CDR2 SQIVND, per germline (reference sequence). The CDR3 contains 16 residues. Study processing details: By means of reference gene primer amplification, nucleated cell counts were estimated. Here immunoSEQ multiplex PCR was the method, and the copy in TCRdb shows in-frame clones only, minus some. V, J and clone size derive from that table, while D and trimming were established from the DNA sequence. The sample lists 30,000 to 35,000 clones; 90% to 95% were seen once.

The chain couples TRBV19 to TRBJ2-3; TRBD2 matches at 10 bases. The receptor's source is a human donor in a cohort sampled during active COVID-19. Sequencing input: peripheral blood. DNA for the CDR3: TGTGCCAGTAGGTCCGGTCCCGGACTAGCGGTAGATACGCAGTATTTT. This sequence encodes CASRSGPGLAVDTQYF. Filled out from reference TRBV19 and TRBJ2-3, the complete variable domain reads DGGITQSPKYLFRKEGQNVTLSCEQNLNHDAMYWYRQDPGQGLRLIYYSQIVNDFQKGDIAEGYSVSREKKESFPLTVTSAQKNPTAFYLCASRSGPGLAVDTQYFGPGTRLTVL.